This T cell receptor beta chain was found in a study of blood T cell repertoires in COVID-19. For the study at large: T cells, B-cell-depleted T cells, or PBMCs provided the cDNA or gDNA that served as material.

Germline values: CDR1 KGHSH, CDR2 LQKENI. The ends lost 5 bases at V and 7 bases at J; junction bases unmatched: 6. This CDR3 is 14 amino acids long. Measured with immunoSEQ multiplex PCR; TCRdb has only the in-frame clones, and not every one. The repertoire holds 260,000 or so clones, with 83% as singletons. Across about 22 US areas, participants ranged in age from about 18 to 90 years. Categorization into cohorts depended on clinical history that participants reported. The TCR originated in a woman aged 40 to 50 who had been exposed to COVID-19. The chain recombines TRBV18 with TRBJ1-5; TRBD1 aligns across 9 bases. Sequencing input: PBMCs or T cells enriched from blood (not recorded which). CDR3 in DNA: TGTGCCAGCTCAGACACAGGGGGCAGACAGCCCCAGCATTTT. Protein: CASSDTGGRQPQHF.